These T cell receptor beta chains were read from a single sample in a study of T cells after somatic rescue of genetic block. Sequencing used immunoSEQ multiplex PCR; TCRdb keeps in-frame clones, though not all of them. The repertoire holds some 70,000 clones, with approximately 91% as singletons. Input material: peripheral blood mononuclear cells (PBMCs). The receptors were sampled from a man aged 30 to 45. Both conserved end residues are part of each CDR3. The order of the fields is D gene, V gene, J gene, clone size, CDR3 protein, CDR3 DNA. A D gene is named only where the DNA matches it firmly. The size field is filled for only some rows; it gives once, few, many or a size class.

D gene: NA
V gene: TRBV7-9
J gene: TRBJ2-7
clone size: NA
CDR3 protein: CASSFDRYEQYF
CDR3 DNA: TGTGCCAGCAGCTTCGACAGGTACGAGCAGTACTTC

D gene: NA
V gene: TRBV1
J gene: TRBJ2-2
clone size: NA
CDR3 protein: CTSSQGARPGELFF
CDR3 DNA: TGCACCAGCAGCCAAGGGGCCCGGCCCGGGGAGCTGTTTTTT

D gene: TRBD2
V gene: TRBV4-3
J gene: TRBJ2-7
clone size: NA
CDR3 protein: CASSQGSGSFYEQYF
CDR3 DNA: TGCGCCAGCAGCCAAGGTAGCGGGTCGTTCTACGAGCAGTACTTC

D gene: TRBD1
V gene: TRBV7-9
J gene: TRBJ1-4
clone size: NA
CDR3 protein: CASNTGEATNEKLFF
CDR3 DNA: TGTGCCAGCAACACAGGGGAGGCAACTAATGAAAAACTGTTTTTT

D gene: NA
V gene: TRBV9
J gene: TRBJ2-1
clone size: NA
CDR3 protein: CASSVTNYNEQFF
CDR3 DNA: TGTGCCAGCAGCGTAACGAACTACAATGAGCAGTTCTTC

D gene: NA
V gene: TRBV1
J gene: TRBJ2-1
clone size: NA
CDR3 protein: CTSSCGTGGNEQFF
CDR3 DNA: TGCACCAGCAGCTGCGGGACAGGGGGCAATGAGCAGTTCTTC

D gene: NA
V gene: TRBV2
J gene: TRBJ2-5
clone size: NA
CDR3 protein: CASSEPDSGGTQYF
CDR3 DNA: TGTGCCAGCAGTGAACCAGATTCGGGTGGGACCCAGTACTTC

D gene: NA
V gene: TRBV28
J gene: TRBJ2-3
clone size: NA
CDR3 protein: CASSLSTGGTQYF
CDR3 DNA: TGTGCCAGCAGTTTATCCACAGGCGGTACGCAGTATTTT

D gene: NA
V gene: TRBV5-6
J gene: TRBJ2-1
clone size: NA
CDR3 protein: CASSLGRDLFNEQFF
CDR3 DNA: TGTGCCAGCAGCTTGGGGAGGGACCTTTTCAATGAGCAGTTCTTC

D gene: TRBD1
V gene: TRBV11-2
J gene: TRBJ2-7
clone size: NA
CDR3 protein: CASSLFPRTGVHYEQYF
CDR3 DNA: TGTGCCAGCAGCTTATTTCCCCGAACAGGGGTACACTACGAGCAGTACTTC

D gene: NA
V gene: TRBV20-1
J gene: TRBJ1-1
clone size: few
CDR3 protein: CSALTGQTAFF
CDR3 DNA: TGCAGTGCCTTAACCGGGCAGACCGCTTTCTTT

D gene: NA
V gene: TRBV25-1
J gene: TRBJ1-3
clone size: few
CDR3 protein: CASSSIGRAGNTIYF
CDR3 DNA: TGTGCCAGCAGTTCGATCGGCAGGGCTGGAAACACCATATATTTT

D gene: NA
V gene: TRBV28
J gene: TRBJ2-7
clone size: once
CDR3 protein: CASRTVYEQYF
CDR3 DNA: TGTGCCAGCAGGACAGTCTACGAGCAGTACTTC

D gene: NA
V gene: TRBV30
J gene: TRBJ2-7
clone size: NA
CDR3 protein: CAWSVVDGPYEQYF
CDR3 DNA: TGTGCCTGGAGTGTAGTAGACGGACCCTACGAGCAGTACTTC

D gene: NA
V gene: TRBV5-1
J gene: TRBJ2-2
clone size: NA
CDR3 protein: CASTLIIDSQGNTGELFF
CDR3 DNA: TGCGCCAGCACCTTAATCATCGACAGCCAAGGGAACACCGGGGAGCTGTTTTTT

D gene: TRBD1
V gene: TRBV4-1
J gene: TRBJ2-7
clone size: NA
CDR3 protein: CASSQEIRSGQGDEQYF
CDR3 DNA: TGCGCCAGCAGCCAAGAAATTAGGTCGGGACAGGGCGACGAGCAGTACTTC

D gene: NA
V gene: TRBV7-9
J gene: TRBJ2-3
clone size: NA
CDR3 protein: CASSWTGDTQYF
CDR3 DNA: TGTGCCAGCAGTTGGACGGGAGATACGCAGTATTTT

D gene: TRBD2
V gene: TRBV18
J gene: TRBJ2-1
clone size: NA
CDR3 protein: CASSSTSSEQFF
CDR3 DNA: TGTGCCAGCTCATCGACTAGCTCCGAGCAGTTCTTC

D gene: NA
V gene: TRBV6-5
J gene: TRBJ2-5
clone size: NA
CDR3 protein: CASRPDDYLGETQYF
CDR3 DNA: TGTGCCAGCAGACCGGACGATTACCTAGGAGAGACCCAGTACTTC

D gene: TRBD1
V gene: TRBV29-1
J gene: TRBJ1-4
clone size: NA
CDR3 protein: CSVELAGQHEKLFF
CDR3 DNA: TGCAGCGTTGAGCTCGCGGGACAGCATGAAAAACTGTTTTTT

D gene: NA
V gene: TRBV6-5
J gene: TRBJ1-2
clone size: NA
CDR3 protein: CASSRTGNYGYTF
CDR3 DNA: TGTGCCAGCAGTCGGACCGGTAACTATGGCTACACCTTC

D gene: NA
V gene: TRBV6-1
J gene: TRBJ1-2
clone size: NA
CDR3 protein: CASSVAEIGGYTF
CDR3 DNA: TGTGCCAGCAGTGTGGCGGAGATAGGCGGCTACACCTTC

D gene: NA
V gene: TRBV2
J gene: TRBJ1-2
clone size: NA
CDR3 protein: CASSEVRTGVGGYTF
CDR3 DNA: TGTGCCAGCAGTGAAGTTAGAACAGGAGTAGGAGGCTACACCTTC

D gene: NA
V gene: TRBV2
J gene: TRBJ2-2
clone size: NA
CDR3 protein: CASRGTRVPGELFF
CDR3 DNA: TGTGCCAGCAGAGGGACCAGGGTACCCGGGGAGCTGTTTTTT

D gene: NA
V gene: TRBV9
J gene: TRBJ1-1
clone size: once
CDR3 protein: CASSGREGSNTEAFF
CDR3 DNA: TGTGCCAGCAGCGGCAGGGAGGGTTCGAACACTGAAGCTTTCTTT

D gene: TRBD2
V gene: TRBV11-2
J gene: TRBJ2-3
clone size: NA
CDR3 protein: CASSPTSGGANTQYF
CDR3 DNA: TGTGCCAGCAGCCCGACTAGCGGGGGGGCAAATACGCAGTATTTT

D gene: TRBD1
V gene: TRBV7-2
J gene: TRBJ2-7
clone size: NA
CDR3 protein: CASSFPVGQGILRQYF
CDR3 DNA: TGTGCCAGCAGCTTCCCGGTAGGACAGGGTATTCTCAGGCAGTACTTC

D gene: NA
V gene: TRBV6-6
J gene: TRBJ2-5
clone size: few
CDR3 protein: CASSFSAAQETQYF
CDR3 DNA: TGTGCCAGCAGTTTTTCGGCAGCTCAAGAGACCCAGTACTTC

D gene: NA
V gene: TRBV7-9
J gene: TRBJ1-2
clone size: once
CDR3 protein: CASSLTPGNYGYTF
CDR3 DNA: TGTGCCAGCAGCTTGACGCCCGGAAACTATGGCTACACCTTC

D gene: NA
V gene: TRBV19
J gene: TRBJ2-1
clone size: NA
CDR3 protein: CASSIMTLRYSSYNEQFF
CDR3 DNA: TGTGCCAGTAGTATAATGACGTTGCGGTACAGCTCCTACAATGAGCAGTTCTTC

D gene: NA
V gene: TRBV15
J gene: TRBJ2-3
clone size: NA
CDR3 protein: CATSLPQAFPSDTQYF
CDR3 DNA: TGTGCCACCAGCCTACCCCAAGCCTTTCCATCAGATACGCAGTATTTT

D gene: TRBD1
V gene: TRBV19
J gene: TRBJ2-1
clone size: NA
CDR3 protein: CASSTGDSKNEQFF
CDR3 DNA: TGTGCCAGTAGTACCGGGGACAGCAAAAATGAGCAGTTCTTC

D gene: NA
V gene: TRBV27
J gene: TRBJ2-5
clone size: few
CDR3 protein: CASSLDPGRAEETQYF
CDR3 DNA: TGTGCCAGCAGTTTAGACCCGGGCCGGGCGGAGGAGACCCAGTACTTC